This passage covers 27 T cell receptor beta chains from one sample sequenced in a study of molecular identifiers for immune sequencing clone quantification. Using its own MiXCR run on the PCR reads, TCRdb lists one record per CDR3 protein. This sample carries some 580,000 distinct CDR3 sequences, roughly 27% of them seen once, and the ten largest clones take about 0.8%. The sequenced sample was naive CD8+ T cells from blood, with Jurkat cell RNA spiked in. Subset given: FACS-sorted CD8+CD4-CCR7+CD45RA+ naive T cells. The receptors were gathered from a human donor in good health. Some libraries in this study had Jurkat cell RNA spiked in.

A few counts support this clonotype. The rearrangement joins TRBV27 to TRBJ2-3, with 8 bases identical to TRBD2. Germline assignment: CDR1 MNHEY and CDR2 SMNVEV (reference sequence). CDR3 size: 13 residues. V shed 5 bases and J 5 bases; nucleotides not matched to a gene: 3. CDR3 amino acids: CASSSGGIDTQYF. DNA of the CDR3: TGTGCCAGCAGTAGCGGGGGAATAGATACGCAGTATTTT.

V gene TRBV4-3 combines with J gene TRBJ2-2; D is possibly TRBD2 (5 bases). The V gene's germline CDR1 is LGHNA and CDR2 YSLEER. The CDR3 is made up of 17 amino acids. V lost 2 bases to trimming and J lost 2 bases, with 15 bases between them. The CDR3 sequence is CASSQWIGGPNTGELFF. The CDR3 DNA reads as TGCGCCAGCAGCCAATGGATAGGAGGCCCTAACACCGGGGAGCTGTTTTTT.

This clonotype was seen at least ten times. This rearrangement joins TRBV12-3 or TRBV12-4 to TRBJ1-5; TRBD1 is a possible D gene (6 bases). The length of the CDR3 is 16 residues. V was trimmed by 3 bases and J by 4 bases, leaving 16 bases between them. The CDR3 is CASSFSYHTGNQPQHF. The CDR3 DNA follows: TGTGCCAGCAGTTTCTCTTATCACACAGGGAATCAGCCCCAGCATTTT.

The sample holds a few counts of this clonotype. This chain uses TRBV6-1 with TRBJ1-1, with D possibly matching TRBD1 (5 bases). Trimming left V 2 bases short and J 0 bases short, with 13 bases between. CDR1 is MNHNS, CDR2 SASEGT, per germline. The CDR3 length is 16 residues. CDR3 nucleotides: TGTGCCAGCAGTGAATTCCGGGGCACGCTGAACACTGAAGCTTTCTTT. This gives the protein CASSEFRGTLNTEAFF.

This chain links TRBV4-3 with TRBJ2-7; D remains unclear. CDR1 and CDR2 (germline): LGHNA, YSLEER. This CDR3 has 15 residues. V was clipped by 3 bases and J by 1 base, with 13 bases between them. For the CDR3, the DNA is TGCGCCAGCAGCCAGATGACAAGCAATTCCTACGAGCAGTACTTC. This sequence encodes CASSQMTSNSYEQYF.

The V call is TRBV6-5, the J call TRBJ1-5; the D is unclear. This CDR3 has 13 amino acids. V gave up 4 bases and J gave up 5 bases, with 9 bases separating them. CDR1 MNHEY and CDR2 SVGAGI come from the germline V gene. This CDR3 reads CASSLTVHQPQHF. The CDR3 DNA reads TGTGCCAGCAGTTTAACAGTACATCAGCCCCAGCATTTT.

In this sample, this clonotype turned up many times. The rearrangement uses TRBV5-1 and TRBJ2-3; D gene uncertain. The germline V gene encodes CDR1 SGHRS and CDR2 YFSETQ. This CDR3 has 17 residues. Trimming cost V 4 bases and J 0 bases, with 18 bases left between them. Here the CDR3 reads CASSPDVVDTSTDTQYF. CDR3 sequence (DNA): TGCGCCAGCAGCCCCGATGTGGTTGACACTAGCACAGATACGCAGTATTTT. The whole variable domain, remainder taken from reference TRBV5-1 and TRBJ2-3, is KAGVTQTPRYLIKTRGQQVTLSCSPISGHRSVSWYQQTPGQGLQFLFEYFSETQRNKGNFPGRFSGRQFSNSRSEMNVSTLELGDSALYLCASSPDVVDTSTDTQYFGPGTRLTVL.

The CDR3, as DNA: TGTGCCAGCAGTCCCCGGGGCTCCTACAATGAGCAGTTCTTC. Its protein product is CASSPRGSYNEQFF. This chain uses TRBV28 with TRBJ2-1; the D gene is possibly TRBD2 (5 bases). This CDR3 has 14 residues. Germline-derived CDR1 and CDR2 are MDHEN and SYDVKM. V lost 5 bases, J lost 0 bases, and 8 bases lay in between.

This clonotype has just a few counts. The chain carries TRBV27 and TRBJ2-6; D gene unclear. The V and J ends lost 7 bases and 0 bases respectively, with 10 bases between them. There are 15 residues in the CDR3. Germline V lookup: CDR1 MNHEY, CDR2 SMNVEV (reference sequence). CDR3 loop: CASTHMSSGANVLTF. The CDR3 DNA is TGTGCCAGCACCCACATGAGCTCTGGGGCCAACGTCCTGACTTTC.

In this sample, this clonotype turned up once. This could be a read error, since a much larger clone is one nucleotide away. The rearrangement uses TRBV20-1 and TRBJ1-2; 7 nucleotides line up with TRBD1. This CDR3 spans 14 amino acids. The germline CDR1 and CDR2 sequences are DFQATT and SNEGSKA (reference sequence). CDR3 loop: CRARETGRVYGYTF. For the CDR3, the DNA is TGCAGAGCTAGAGAGACAGGGAGGGTCTATGGCTACACCTTC.

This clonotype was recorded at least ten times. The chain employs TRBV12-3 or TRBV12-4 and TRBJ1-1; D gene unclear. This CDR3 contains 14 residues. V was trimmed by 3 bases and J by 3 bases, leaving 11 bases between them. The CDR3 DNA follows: TGTGCCAGCAGTTTTTTAGCTGGGGACACTGAAGCTTTCTTT. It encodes CASSFLAGDTEAFF.

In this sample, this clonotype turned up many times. CDR3 sequence (DNA): TGCAGTGCTAGACAAGCAACTAATGAAAAACTGTTTTTT. Translating gives CSARQATNEKLFF. V usage is TRBV20-1 and J usage is TRBJ1-4; no definite D call. This CDR3 contains 13 residues. CDR1 is DFQATT and CDR2 is SNEGSKA in the germline V gene (reference sequence). V dropped 2 bases and J dropped 0 bases, with 4 bases sitting between them.

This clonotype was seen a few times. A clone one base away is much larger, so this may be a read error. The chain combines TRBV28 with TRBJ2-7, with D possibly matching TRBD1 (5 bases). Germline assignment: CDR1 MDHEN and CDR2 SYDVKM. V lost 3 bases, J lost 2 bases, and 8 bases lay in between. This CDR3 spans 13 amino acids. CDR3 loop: CASSFDSTYEQYF. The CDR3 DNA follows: TGTGCCAGCAGTTTTGACAGTACCTACGAGCAGTACTTC.

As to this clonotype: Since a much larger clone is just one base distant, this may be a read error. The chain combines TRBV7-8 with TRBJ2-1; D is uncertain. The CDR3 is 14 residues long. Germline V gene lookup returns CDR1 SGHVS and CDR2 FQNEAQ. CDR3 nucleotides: TGTGCCATCAGCTTGTGGGCCCAAGACAATGAGCAGTTCTTC. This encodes CAISLWAQDNEQFF.

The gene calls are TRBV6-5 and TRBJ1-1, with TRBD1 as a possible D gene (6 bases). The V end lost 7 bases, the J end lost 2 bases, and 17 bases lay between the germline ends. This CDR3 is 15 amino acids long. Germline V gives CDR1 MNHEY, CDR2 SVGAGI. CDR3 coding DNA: TGTGCCAGCACTCCGGGGTCGGGGGCCAACACTGAAGCTTTCTTT. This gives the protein CASTPGSGANTEAFF.

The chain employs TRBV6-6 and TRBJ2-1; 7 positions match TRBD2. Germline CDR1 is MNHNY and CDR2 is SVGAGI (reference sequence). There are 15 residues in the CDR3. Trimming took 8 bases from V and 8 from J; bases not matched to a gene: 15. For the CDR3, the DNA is TGTGCCAGCGGACGACTAGCAACCCCAGGTGATGAGCAGTTCTTC. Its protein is CASGRLATPGDEQFF.

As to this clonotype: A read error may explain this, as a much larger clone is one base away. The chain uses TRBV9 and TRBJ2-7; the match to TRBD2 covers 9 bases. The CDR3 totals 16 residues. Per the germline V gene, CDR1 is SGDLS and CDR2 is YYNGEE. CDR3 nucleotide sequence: TGTGCCAGCAGCCCAGTGGTTCGGACTAGCGATGACGAGCAGCACTTC. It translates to CASSPVVRTSDDEQHF.

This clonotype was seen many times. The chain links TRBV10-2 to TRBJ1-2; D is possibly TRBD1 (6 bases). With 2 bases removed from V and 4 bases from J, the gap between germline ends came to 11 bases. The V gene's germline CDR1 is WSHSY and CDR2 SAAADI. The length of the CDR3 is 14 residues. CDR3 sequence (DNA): TGCGCCAGCAGTGAGCGGGGGCCGAGCTATGGCTACACCTTC. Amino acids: CASSERGPSYGYTF.

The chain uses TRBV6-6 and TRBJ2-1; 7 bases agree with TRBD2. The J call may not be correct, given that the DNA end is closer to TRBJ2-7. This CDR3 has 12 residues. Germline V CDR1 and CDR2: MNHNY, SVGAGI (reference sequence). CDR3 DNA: TGTGCCAGCAGTTACGCAGCGGGAGAGCAGTACTTC. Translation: CASSYAAGEQYF.

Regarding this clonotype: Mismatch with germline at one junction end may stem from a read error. The CDR3 DNA reads as TGCAGTGCTAAGCAGGGCTACGAGCATTACTTC. It is translated as CSAKQGYEHYF. The genes are TRBV20-1 and TRBJ2-7; D may be TRBD1 (5 bases). CDR1 and CDR2 from the germline V gene are DFQATT and SNEGSKA (reference sequence). The CDR3 consists of 11 residues.

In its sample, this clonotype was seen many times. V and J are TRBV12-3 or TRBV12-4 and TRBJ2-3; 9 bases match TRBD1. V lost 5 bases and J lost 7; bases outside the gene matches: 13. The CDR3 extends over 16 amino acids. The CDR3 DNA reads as TGTGCCAGCAGTGGATACACCGGGACAGGGTCCCATACGCAGTATTTT. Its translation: CASSGYTGTGSHTQYF.

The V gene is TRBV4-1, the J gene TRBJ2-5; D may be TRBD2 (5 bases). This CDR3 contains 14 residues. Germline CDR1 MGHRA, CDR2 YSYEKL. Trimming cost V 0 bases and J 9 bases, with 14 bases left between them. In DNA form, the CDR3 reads TGCGCCAGCAGCCAAGAAGGAGCCTGGGAGCCCCAGTACTTC. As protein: CASSQEGAWEPQYF.

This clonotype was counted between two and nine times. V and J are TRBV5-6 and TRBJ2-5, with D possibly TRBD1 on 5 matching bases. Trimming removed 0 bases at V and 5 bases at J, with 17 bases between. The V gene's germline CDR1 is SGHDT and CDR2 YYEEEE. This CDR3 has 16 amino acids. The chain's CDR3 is CASSLGLRRSGETQYF. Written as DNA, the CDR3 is TGTGCCAGCAGCTTGGGACTTCGGCGTTCAGGGGAGACCCAGTACTTC.

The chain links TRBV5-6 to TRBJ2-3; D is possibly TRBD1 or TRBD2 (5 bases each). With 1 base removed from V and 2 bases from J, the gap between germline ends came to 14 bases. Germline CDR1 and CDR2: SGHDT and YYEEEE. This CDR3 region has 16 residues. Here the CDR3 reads CASSLFSRGVTDTQYF. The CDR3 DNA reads TGTGCCAGCAGCTTGTTTTCTAGGGGAGTCACAGATACGCAGTATTTT.

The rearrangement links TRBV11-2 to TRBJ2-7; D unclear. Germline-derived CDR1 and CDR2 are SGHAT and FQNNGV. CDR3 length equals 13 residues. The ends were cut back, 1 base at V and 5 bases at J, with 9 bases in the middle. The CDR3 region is CASSLVGFHEQYF. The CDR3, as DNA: TGTGCCAGCAGCTTAGTTGGTTTCCACGAGCAGTACTTC.

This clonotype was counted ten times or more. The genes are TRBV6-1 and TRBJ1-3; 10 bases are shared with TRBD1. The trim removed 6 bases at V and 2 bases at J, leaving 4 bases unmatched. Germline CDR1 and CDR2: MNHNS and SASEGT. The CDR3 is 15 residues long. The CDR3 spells CASRPGTGAGNTIYF. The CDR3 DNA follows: TGTGCCAGCAGACCCGGGACAGGGGCTGGAAACACCATATATTTT.

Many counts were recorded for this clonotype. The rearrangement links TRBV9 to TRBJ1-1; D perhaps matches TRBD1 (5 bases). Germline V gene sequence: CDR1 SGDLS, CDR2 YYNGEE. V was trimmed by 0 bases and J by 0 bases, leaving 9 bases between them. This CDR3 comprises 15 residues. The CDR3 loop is CASSVEGTLNTEAFF. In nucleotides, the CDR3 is TGTGCCAGCAGCGTAGAGGGGACGCTGAACACTGAAGCTTTCTTT.